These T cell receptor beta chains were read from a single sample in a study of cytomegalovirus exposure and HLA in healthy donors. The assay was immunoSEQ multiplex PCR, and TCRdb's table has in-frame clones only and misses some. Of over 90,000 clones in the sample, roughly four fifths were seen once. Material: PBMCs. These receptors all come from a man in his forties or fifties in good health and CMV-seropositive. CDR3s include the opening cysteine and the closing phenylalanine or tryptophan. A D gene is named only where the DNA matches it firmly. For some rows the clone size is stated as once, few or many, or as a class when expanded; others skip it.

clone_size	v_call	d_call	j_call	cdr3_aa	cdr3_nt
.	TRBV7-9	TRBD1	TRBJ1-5	CASSARDRDPMSNQPQHF	TGTGCCAGCAGCGCCCGGGACAGGGACCCTATGAGCAATCAGCCCCAGCATTTT
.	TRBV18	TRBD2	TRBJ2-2	CASMTSGRTGELFF	TGTGCCAGCATGACTAGCGGGCGCACCGGGGAGCTGTTTTTT
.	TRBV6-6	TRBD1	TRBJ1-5	CASSDRGLVQPQHF	TGTGCCAGCAGTGACAGGGGGCTGGTTCAGCCCCAGCATTTT
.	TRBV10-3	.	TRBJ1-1	CAITASGVRNTEAFF	TGTGCCATCACTGCTTCAGGGGTCCGGAACACTGAAGCTTTCTTT
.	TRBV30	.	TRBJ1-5	CAWSVGNQPQHF	TGTGCCTGGAGTGTCGGGAATCAGCCCCAGCATTTT
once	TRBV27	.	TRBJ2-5	CASGVQQGKTQYF	TGTGCCAGCGGCGTACAACAGGGAAAGACCCAGTACTTC
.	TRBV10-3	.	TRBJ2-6	CAISEGGGSGANVLTF	TGTGCCATCAGTGAGGGGGGAGGCTCTGGGGCCAACGTCCTGACTTTC
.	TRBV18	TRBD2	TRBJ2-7	CASSSSSGSEQYF	TGTGCCAGCTCATCTTCCAGCGGGAGCGAGCAGTACTTC
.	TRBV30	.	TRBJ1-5	CAWSVYRGNQPQHF	TGTGCCTGGAGTGTATACAGGGGCAATCAGCCCCAGCATTTT
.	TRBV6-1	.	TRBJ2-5	CASSEQGLYQETQYF	TGTGCCAGCAGTGAACAGGGTCTTTACCAAGAGACCCAGTACTTC
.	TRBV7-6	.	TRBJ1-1	CASSLGQAMNTEAFF	TGTGCCAGCAGCTTAGGACAGGCCATGAACACTGAAGCTTTCTTT
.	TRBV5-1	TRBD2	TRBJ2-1	CASSLRLAGGNEQFF	TGCGCCAGCAGCCTAAGACTAGCGGGGGGGAATGAGCAGTTCTTC
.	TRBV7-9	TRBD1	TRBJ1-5	CASSLWGQHSNQPQHF	TGTGCCAGCAGCTTATGGGGACAGCATAGCAATCAGCCCCAGCATTTT
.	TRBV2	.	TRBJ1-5	CASSEFQQPQHF	TGTGCCAGCAGTGAATTTCAGCAGCCCCAGCATTTT
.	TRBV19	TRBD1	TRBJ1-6	CASSIAGTGAPLHF	TGTGCCAGTAGTATAGCAGGAACAGGGGCACCCCTCCACTTT
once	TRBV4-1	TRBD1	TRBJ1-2	CASSQGQGPYGYTF	TGCGCCAGCAGCCAAGGACAGGGGCCGTATGGCTACACCTTC
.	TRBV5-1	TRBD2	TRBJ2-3	CASTELAGGPSTDTQYF	TGCGCCAGCACCGAGCTAGCGGGGGGGCCAAGCACAGATACGCAGTATTTT
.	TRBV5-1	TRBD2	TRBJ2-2	CASSLFLAGGTGELFF	TGCGCCAGCAGCTTGTTTCTAGCGGGGGGCACCGGGGAGCTGTTTTTT
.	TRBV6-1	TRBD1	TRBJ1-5	CATRQGWDQPQHF	TGTGCCACCCGACAGGGGTGGGATCAGCCCCAGCATTTT
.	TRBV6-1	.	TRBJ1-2	CASSESSSLFMEYTF	TGTGCCAGCAGTGAATCGAGTTCCCTCTTTATGGAGTACACCTTC